The present TCR beta chain was sequenced within a study of OX40 agonist ivuxolimab in advanced cancers. Profiled with immunoSEQ multiplex PCR; TCRdb holds only in-frame clones, not every one. In the table there are roughly 92,000 clones, 85% to 90% of which are singletons. In its sample, this clone was seen a few times. Its antigen remains unknown. Study-wide points: Averaged across samples, CD8+ T cells carried more expanded clones than CD4+ did.

CDR1 is MGHRA, CDR2 YSYEKL, per germline. The CDR3 contains 13 residues. The ends were cut back, 0 bases at V and 8 bases at J, with 9 bases in the middle. Sequenced material: CD4+ or CD8+ T cells sorted from blood, taken in a trial of the OX40 agonist ivuxolimab. The clonotype was recovered from an adult with an advanced solid tumor such as melanoma, head and neck, liver or kidney cancer. This sequence joins TRBV4-1 and TRBJ2-3, with D uncertain. The CDR3 here is CASSQDSPRTQYF. CDR3 DNA: TGCGCCAGCAGCCAAGATTCACCCCGTACGCAGTATTTT.